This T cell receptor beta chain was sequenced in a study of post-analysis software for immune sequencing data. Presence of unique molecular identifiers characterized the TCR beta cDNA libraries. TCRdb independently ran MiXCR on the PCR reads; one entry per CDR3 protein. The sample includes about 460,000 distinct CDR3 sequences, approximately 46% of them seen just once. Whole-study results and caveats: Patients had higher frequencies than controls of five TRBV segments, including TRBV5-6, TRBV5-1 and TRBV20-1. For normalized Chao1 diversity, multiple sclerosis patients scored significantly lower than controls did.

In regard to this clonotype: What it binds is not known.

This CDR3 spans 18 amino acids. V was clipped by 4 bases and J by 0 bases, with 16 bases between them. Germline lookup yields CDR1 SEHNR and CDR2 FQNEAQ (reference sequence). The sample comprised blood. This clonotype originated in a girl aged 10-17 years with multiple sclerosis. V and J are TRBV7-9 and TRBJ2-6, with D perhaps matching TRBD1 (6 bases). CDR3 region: CASSYPDRNHSGANVLTF. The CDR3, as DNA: TGTGCCAGCAGCTACCCGGACAGAAACCACTCTGGGGCCAACGTCCTGACTTTC.